This passage covers 12 T cell receptor beta chains from one sample sequenced in a study of cytomegalovirus exposure and HLA in healthy donors. The PCR contained 60 Vbeta and 13 Jbeta primers. Repertoires were generated with immunoSEQ multiplex PCR, while TCRdb's copy carries only in-frame clones and drops some. The data show 100,000 to 120,000 clones, roughly four fifths seen once. The specimen was PBMCs. The receptors were sampled from a woman in her 30s in good health and CMV-seronegative.

The chain employs TRBV28 and TRBJ2-1, with D possibly matching TRBD2 (5 bases). Deletions cut 8 bases from V and 3 bases from J, with 14 bases between. Germline V lookup: CDR1 MDHEN, CDR2 SYDVKM. This CDR3 spans 14 amino acids. The CDR3 loop is CASLAGVNYNEQFF. In DNA form, the CDR3 reads TGTGCCAGCCTCGCGGGCGTAAACTACAATGAGCAGTTCTTC.

This clone was seen only once. Other DNA sequences in this specimen translate into the identical CDR3. This chain joins TRBV29-1 and TRBJ2-7; 8 bases are a match to TRBD1. CDR1 is SQVTM and CDR2 is ANQGSEA in the germline V gene. This CDR3 is built from 13 residues. The V segment lost 4 bases and the J segment 2 bases; nucleotides outside the gene matches: 4. CDR3 amino acids: CSVVPGGTYEQYF. The CDR3 DNA reads TGCAGCGTTGTACCAGGGGGCACCTACGAGCAGTACTTC.

This clone was counted between two and nine times. The chain employs TRBV6-1 and TRBJ1-1; D perhaps matches TRBD1 (6 bases). Deletions cut 4 bases from V and 2 bases from J, with 14 bases between. The CDR3 runs to 15 residues. Germline CDR1 and CDR2: MNHNS and SASEGT. CDR3 DNA: TGTGCCAGCAGTGTCACAGGGATTAGTAACACTGAAGCTTTCTTT. Protein: CASSVTGISNTEAFF.

The chain combines TRBV28 with TRBJ2-5; TRBD1 might be the D (6 bases). The V gene's germline CDR1 is MDHEN and CDR2 SYDVKM. The CDR3 is made up of 13 amino acids. V lost 6 bases and J 4 bases, leaving 12 bases between the germline ends. The CDR3 here is CASRTQGLETQYF. The DNA for the CDR3 is TGTGCCAGCAGAACACAGGGTTTAGAGACCCAGTACTTC.

This chain links TRBV19 with TRBJ1-4; 9 bases are shared with TRBD1. V lost 7 bases, J lost 8 bases, and 14 bases stayed unmatched. CDR1 is LNHDA and CDR2 is SQIVND in the germline V gene (reference sequence). The CDR3 has 16 amino acids. The CDR3: CASTPEQYRGLEKLFF. CDR3 bases: TGTGCCAGTACCCCGGAACAGTACAGGGGGCTCGAAAAACTGTTTTTT.

The chain employs TRBV6-1 and TRBJ2-1; 8 bases match TRBD2. Trimming cost V 6 bases and J 8 bases; bases outside gene matches: 12. The CDR3 covers 15 residues. CDR1 and CDR2 from the germline V gene are MNHNS and SASEGT. Here the CDR3 DNA reads TGTGCCAGCAGACTATTCGGGGGGGCCTCAGATGAGCAGTTCTTC. Translation gives CASRLFGGASDEQFF.

The V gene is TRBV7-3, the J gene TRBJ2-4, with TRBD2 matching 10 bases. V lost 5 bases to trimming and J lost 0 bases; unmatched junction nucleotides: 22. Germline V gene lookup returns CDR1 SGHTA and CDR2 FQGTGA. The CDR3 covers 22 residues. The CDR3 DNA sequence: TGTGCCAGCAGCCCCCAGGTGGGGGCATACAGCGGGGGGGCCCGAGCCAAAAACATTCAGTACTTC. Amino acids: CASSPQVGAYSGGARAKNIQYF.

V is TRBV19 and J is TRBJ1-5, with TRBD1 matching 10 bases. The V gene end was trimmed by 6 bases and the J gene end by 4 bases; junction bases not matched to a gene: 3. CDR3 length: 14 residues. CDR1 is LNHDA and CDR2 is SQIVND in the germline V gene (reference sequence). In DNA form, the CDR3 reads TGTGCCAGTAGGGGGACAGGGGATAATCAGCCCCAGCATTTT. Its protein is CASRGTGDNQPQHF.

Worth noting for this clone: An end of the junction differs from the germline gene, which may be a read error. The chain recombines TRBV7-2 with TRBJ2-7, with TRBD2 identical over 9 bases. Germline V gives CDR1 SGHTA, CDR2 FQGNSA. This CDR3 is 13 amino acids long. CDR3 protein: CASSLHGGRALHF. The CDR3, as DNA: TGTGCCAGCAGCTTACATGGCGGGAGGGCCTTGCACTTC. Looking up the rest from reference TRBV7-2 and TRBJ2-7 gives the full variable domain: GAGVSQSPSNKVTEKGKDVELRCDPISGHTALYWYRQSLGQGLEFLIYFQGNSAPDKSGLPSDRFSAERTGGSVSTLTIQRTQQEDSAVYLCASSLHGGRALHFGPGTRLTVT.

The genes are TRBV30 and TRBJ1-2, with 8 nucleotides matching TRBD1. The CDR3 runs to 16 residues. CDR1 GTSNPN and CDR2 SVGIG come from the germline V gene (reference sequence). The junction had 10 bases not matched to a gene; V was cut back by 4 bases and J by 0 bases. The CDR3 DNA sequence: TGTGCCTGGACCCCGACAGGGGTCCTAACTAACTATGGCTACACCTTC. It is translated as CAWTPTGVLTNYGYTF. Using reference TRBV30 and TRBJ1-2 for the parts outside the CDR3, the full variable domain is SQTIHQWPATLVQPVGSPLSLECTVEGTSNPNLYWYRQAAGRGLQLLFYSVGIGQISSEVPQNLSASRPQDRQFILSSKKLLLSDSGFYLCAWTPTGVLTNYGYTFGSGTRLTVV.

This clone was counted a few times. This sequence joins TRBV18 and TRBJ1-2; TRBD1 might be the D (6 bases). The CDR3 is 17 amino acids. Germline V gene sequence: CDR1 KGHSH, CDR2 LQKENI. V dropped 3 bases and J dropped 0 bases, with 17 bases sitting between them. CDR3 sequence reads: CASSPLDTGRPNYGYTF. The CDR3 bases are TGTGCCAGCTCACCGTTGGATACAGGGCGACCTAACTATGGCTACACCTTC.

J is TRBJ2-3 and V is TRBV9; 9 bases fit TRBD2. The CDR3 is made up of 17 amino acids. From germline, CDR1 is SGDLS and CDR2 YYNGEE. Unmatched junction bases numbered 9, after V lost 4 bases and J lost 0 bases. Here the CDR3 reads CASSRRVAGASTDTQYF. CDR3 coding DNA: TGTGCCAGCAGCCGGAGGGTAGCGGGGGCTAGCACAGATACGCAGTATTTT. Combining the CDR3 with reference TRBV9 and TRBJ2-3 gives the whole variable domain DSGVTQTPKHLITATGQRVTLRCSPRSGDLSVYWYQQSLDQGLQFLIQYYNGEERAKGNILERFSAQQFPDLHSELNLSSLELGDSALYFCASSRRVAGASTDTQYFGPGTRLTVL.